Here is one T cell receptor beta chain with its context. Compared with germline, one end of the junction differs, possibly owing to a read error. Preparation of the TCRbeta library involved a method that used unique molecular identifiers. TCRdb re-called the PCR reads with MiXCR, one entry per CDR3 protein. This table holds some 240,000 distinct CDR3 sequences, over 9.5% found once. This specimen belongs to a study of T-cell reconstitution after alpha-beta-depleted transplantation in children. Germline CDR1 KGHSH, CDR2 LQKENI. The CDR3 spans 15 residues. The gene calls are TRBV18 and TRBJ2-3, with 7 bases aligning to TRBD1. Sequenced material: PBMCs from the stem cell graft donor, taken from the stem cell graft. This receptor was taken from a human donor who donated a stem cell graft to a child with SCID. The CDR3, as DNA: TGTGCCAGCTCTCCACAGGGGCTTAGCACAGATACGCAGTATTTT. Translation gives CASSPQGLSTDTQYF.